A single sample gave rise to the 27 T cell receptor beta chains below, sequenced in a study of vaccination and CD4 T cells after COVID-19. Treatment reported: approximately 10-day PBMC culture with coronavirus spike peptide pools or control peptides (ViraFEST assay). These receptors have no identified antigens. Sequencing of cultured CD4+ T cell DNA used the Oncomine TCR Beta short-read assay. MiXCR, run by TCRdb on the PCR reads, gives a single entry per CDR3 protein. The data hold approximately 4,000 distinct CDR3 sequences, with about 37% observed a single time. The material sequenced was CD4+ T cells from blood, cultured in vitro. The receptors shown here come from a human donor who had recovered from COVID-19.

The genes are TRBV6-1 and TRBJ2-1; 10 nucleotides match TRBD2. In germline, CDR1 is MNHNS, CDR2 SASEGT. The CDR3 consists of 15 residues. Trimming at V came to 6 bases and at J to 3 bases, leaving 5 bases not matched to a gene. CDR3 sequence: CASRPSSGGYNEQFF. As DNA, the CDR3 is TGTGCCAGCAGGCCTTCTAGCGGGGGCTACAATGAGCAGTTCTTC.

A few counts support this clonotype. This chain connects TRBV27 to TRBJ2-5; the D is unclear. Trimming cost V 3 bases and J 2 bases, with 10 bases left between them. From germline, CDR1 is MNHEY and CDR2 SMNVEV (reference sequence). This CDR3 is built from 14 residues. DNA for the CDR3: TGTGCCAGCAGTTTGATTGGCGCTCAAGAGACCCAGTACTTC. It yields the protein CASSLIGAQETQYF.

This clonotype is hyperexpanded (1% or more). The chain employs TRBV7-9 and TRBJ1-2; TRBD1 is a possible D gene (5 bases). CDR3 length equals 12 residues. V was cut by 7 bases and J by 13 bases, with 19 bases left in between. CDR1 and CDR2 (germline): SEHNR, FQNEAQ (reference sequence). CDR3: CASTESTGHGTF. CDR3 nucleotides: TGTGCCAGCACCGAATCTACAGGACACGGCACCTTC.

The chain has TRBV7-2 and TRBJ2-5; D is unclear. This CDR3 is built from 12 residues. Germline CDR1 is SGHTA and CDR2 is FQGNSA. V was pared by 2 bases and J by 6 bases, with 7 bases between. The CDR3 is CASSLLAKTQYF. The CDR3 DNA sequence: TGTGCCAGCAGCTTACTTGCTAAGACCCAGTACTTC.

The chain recombines TRBV20-1 with TRBJ1-1; no reliable D call. Looked up from germline, CDR1 is DFQATT and CDR2 is SNEGSKA (reference sequence). V was clipped by 0 bases and J by 5 bases, with 13 bases between them. CDR3 length equals 14 residues. The CDR3 bases are TGCAGTGCTAGAGAGCCCTCGGTCGGAACTGAAGCTTTCTTT. Encoded protein: CSAREPSVGTEAFF.

The gene calls are TRBV6-5 and TRBJ1-4; D ambiguous. The CDR3 runs 13 residues. CDR1 MNHEY and CDR2 SVGAGI come from the germline V gene. V was shortened by 2 bases and J by 5 bases, with 6 bases between the two germline ends. The CDR3 spells CASSYRRNEKLFF. For the CDR3, the DNA is TGTGCCAGCAGTTACCGCAGGAATGAAAAACTGTTTTTT.

V is TRBV6-1 and J is TRBJ1-3; D unclear. The CDR3 contains 14 residues. Germline-derived CDR1 and CDR2 are MNHNS and SASEGT. V lost 6 bases, J lost 0 bases, and 9 bases lay in between. The CDR3 DNA sequence: TGTGCCAGCAGGTTAGGAGGCTCTGGAAACACCATATATTTT. Protein: CASRLGGSGNTIYF.

This clonotype has only a few counts. The DNA of the CDR3 is TGCAGTGCTACACCGGGACTGACCTCCTACGAGCAGTACTTC. Its translation is CSATPGLTSYEQYF. This chain uses TRBV20-1 with TRBJ2-7; possible D gene TRBD2, 6 bases. This CDR3 region has 14 residues. Germline V gene lookup returns CDR1 DFQATT and CDR2 SNEGSKA (reference sequence). V gave up 4 bases and J gave up 0 bases, with 13 bases separating them.

This clonotype is categorized as medium-sized. This rearrangement joins TRBV7-9 to TRBJ1-1; 9 nucleotides align to TRBD1. CDR1 is SEHNR and CDR2 is FQNEAQ in the germline V gene (reference sequence). This CDR3 spans 17 amino acids. V shed 4 bases and J 5 bases; nucleotides not matched to a gene: 14. CDR3 sequence: CASSSTGGAAFRTEAFF. DNA for the CDR3: TGTGCCAGCAGCTCCACAGGGGGCGCAGCGTTTCGTACTGAAGCTTTCTTT.

This clonotype was seen only a few times. This rearrangement joins TRBV6-5 to TRBJ1-1; D is uncertain. The germline V and J ends were trimmed by 3 bases and 7 bases, with 18 bases remaining between them. The CDR3 length is 15 residues. Germline assignment: CDR1 MNHEY and CDR2 SVGAGI. The CDR3 spells CASSYVGRSTDEAFF. DNA for the CDR3: TGTGCCAGCAGTTATGTGGGCCGGTCCACGGATGAAGCTTTCTTT.

This clonotype was detected only a few times. The chain employs TRBV19 and TRBJ2-2, with 11 positions matching TRBD2. The CDR3 is made up of 17 amino acids. Germline-derived CDR1 and CDR2 are LNHDA and SQIVND (reference sequence). The V segment lost 4 bases and the J segment 5 bases; nucleotides outside the gene matches: 9. CDR3 DNA sequence: TGTGCCAGTAGTACGCTTCTAGCGGGGGGTAGAACCGGGGAGCTGTTTTTT. Residues: CASSTLLAGGRTGELFF.

CDR3 nucleotide sequence: TGTGCCAGCAGTACCTCAACTAGCGGGGGCACAGATACGCAGTATTTT. Its protein is CASSTSTSGGTDTQYF. The gene calls are TRBV12-3 or TRBV12-4 and TRBJ2-3; 10 positions match TRBD2. CDR3 length: 16 amino acids. V shed 5 bases and J 1 base; nucleotides not matched to a gene: 6.

The DNA of the CDR3 is TGTGCCAGTAGTATGGCCCAGGGTGGAAACACCATATATTTT. This codes for CASSMAQGGNTIYF. The chain joins TRBV19 to TRBJ1-3; possible D gene TRBD1, 5 bases. Germline CDR1 reads LNHDA; CDR2 reads SQIVND (reference sequence). This CDR3 region has 14 residues. Trimming removed 3 bases from V and 3 bases from J, with 9 bases in between.

Here the CDR3 DNA reads TGTGCCAGCAGGAAAAATGGTGGCGGTAACACTGAAGCTTTCTTT. Its protein product is CASRKNGGGNTEAFF. V gene TRBV6-1 combines with J gene TRBJ1-1; D gene ambiguous. The V and J ends lost 6 bases and 2 bases respectively, with 16 bases between them. The CDR3 is 15 amino acids. CDR1 and CDR2 (germline): MNHNS, SASEGT.

This clonotype was counted only a few times. V and J are TRBV7-9 and TRBJ2-5; D is unclear. The V gene lost 3 bases and the J gene lost 3 bases, with 5 bases spanning the gap. Germline lookup yields CDR1 SEHNR and CDR2 FQNEAQ (reference sequence). The CDR3 length is 12 residues. The CDR3 loop is CASSFKEETQYF. The CDR3 region has the DNA TGTGCCAGCAGCTTCAAAGAAGAGACCCAGTACTTC.

This clonotype is large by share. The chain carries TRBV20-1 and TRBJ1-5; D gene ambiguous. CDR1 DFQATT and CDR2 SNEGSKA come from the germline V gene (reference sequence). V was clipped by 1 base and J by 2 bases, with 15 bases between them. The CDR3 has 16 residues. CDR3 bases: TGCAGTGCTAGAGCCGCAGGCCGTTGGGGCAATCAGCCCCAGCATTTT. Encoded protein: CSARAAGRWGNQPQHF.

The chain joins TRBV18 to TRBJ2-1; TRBD1 matches at 8 bases. The CDR3 loop spans 15 amino acids. The germline V gene has CDR1 KGHSH and CDR2 LQKENI. Trimming at V came to 1 base and at J to 2 bases, leaving 1 base not matched to a gene. The CDR3 DNA reads as TGTGCCAGCTCACCACAACAGGGGGCCTACAATGAGCAGTTCTTC. Its protein product is CASSPQQGAYNEQFF.

This clonotype was recorded a few times. The V and J genes are TRBV15 and TRBJ1-2, with D possibly being TRBD1 (5 bases). This CDR3 contains 13 residues. Germline CDR1 is LNHNV and CDR2 is YYDKDF (reference sequence). V gave up 1 base and J gave up 6 bases, with 9 bases separating them. The CDR3 sequence is CATSRGDVDGYTF. The CDR3 nucleotides are TGTGCCACCAGCAGAGGGGACGTCGATGGCTACACCTTC.

Judged by abundance, this clonotype is medium-sized. This chain joins TRBV6-2 or TRBV6-3 and TRBJ2-2, with no clear D. V shed 6 bases and J shed 3 bases, with 14 bases lying between them. In germline, CDR1 is MNHEY, CDR2 SVGEGT. CDR3 length: 15 amino acids. CDR3: CASREPVGDTGELFF. The CDR3 DNA reads as TGTGCCAGCAGAGAACCCGTTGGGGACACCGGGGAGCTGTTTTTT.

V usage is TRBV6-2 or TRBV6-3 and J usage is TRBJ2-3, with 11 bases aligning to TRBD2. The germline V gene has CDR1 MNHEY and CDR2 SVGEGT. The CDR3 covers 13 residues. Trimming took 11 bases from V and 1 from J; bases not matched to a gene: 2. The CDR3 region has the DNA TGTGCCGCGGGACTAGCGGGCACAGATACGCAGTATTTT. It translates to CAAGLAGTDTQYF.

This clonotype has a single count. The rearrangement joins TRBV7-2 to TRBJ2-1; 11 bases agree with TRBD2. Trimming at V came to 5 bases and at J to 0 bases, leaving 12 bases not matched to a gene. Germline V gene sequence: CDR1 SGHTA, CDR2 FQGNSA. The CDR3 totals 19 residues. This CDR3 reads CASSPQRLAGTSSYNEQFF. CDR3 nucleotides: TGTGCCAGCAGCCCCCAGCGACTAGCGGGGACGAGCTCCTACAATGAGCAGTTCTTC.

The chain combines TRBV20-1 with TRBJ1-2; D unclear. Deletions cut 6 bases from V and 4 bases from J, with 12 bases between. Germline V gene lookup returns CDR1 DFQATT and CDR2 SNEGSKA (reference sequence). The CDR3 runs 12 residues. The CDR3 coding sequence is TGCAGTGCGGAGGCAGGAATCTATGGCTACACCTTC. Translated, it gives CSAEAGIYGYTF.

The rearrangement joins TRBV12-3 or TRBV12-4 to TRBJ2-5, with 7 bases matching TRBD2. V was clipped by 3 bases and J by 4 bases; unmatched bases: 14. The CDR3 totals 17 residues. CDR3 protein: CASSFSTWAGVGETQYF. CDR3 in DNA: TGTGCCAGCAGTTTTTCGACTTGGGCGGGAGTGGGAGAGACCCAGTACTTC.

This clonotype has just a few counts. J is TRBJ1-2 and V is TRBV20-1; the match to TRBD1 covers 9 bases. V was clipped by 6 bases and J by 4 bases; unmatched bases: 12. Germline CDR1 is DFQATT and CDR2 is SNEGSKA (reference sequence). CDR3 length: 15 amino acids. The CDR3 nucleotides read TGCAGTGCAATAACATCGGGACAGGGCTCCTATGGCTACACCTTC. It is translated as CSAITSGQGSYGYTF.

The chain has TRBV5-4 and TRBJ2-7; D gene ambiguous. The V gene's germline CDR1 is SGHNT and CDR2 YYREEE (reference sequence). Between the trimmed V and J ends, which lost 1 base and 3 bases, there was a span of 5 bases. CDR3 length: 12 amino acids. The CDR3 DNA sequence: TGTGCCAGCAGCTTGACCGGCTACGAGCAGTACTTC. Its protein product is CASSLTGYEQYF.

This chain links TRBV7-2 with TRBJ1-6; D perhaps matches TRBD1 (5 bases). Germline V gene lookup returns CDR1 SGHTA and CDR2 FQGNSA. Trimming stripped 3 bases from V and 5 bases from J, with 11 bases between. The CDR3 consists of 15 residues. The CDR3: CASSLGVTDNSPLHF. In DNA form, the CDR3 reads TGTGCCAGCAGCTTGGGAGTGACAGATAATTCACCCCTCCACTTT.

The genes are TRBV19 and TRBJ2-1; the D is unclear. This CDR3 has 16 amino acids. Per the germline V gene, CDR1 is LNHDA and CDR2 is SQIVND (reference sequence). Trimming shortened V by 3 bases and J by 1 base, and 13 bases separated the two germline ends. The CDR3 sequence: CASSIRSTLSYNEQFF. For the CDR3, the DNA is TGTGCCAGTAGTATTCGGAGTACCCTTTCCTACAATGAGCAGTTCTTC.